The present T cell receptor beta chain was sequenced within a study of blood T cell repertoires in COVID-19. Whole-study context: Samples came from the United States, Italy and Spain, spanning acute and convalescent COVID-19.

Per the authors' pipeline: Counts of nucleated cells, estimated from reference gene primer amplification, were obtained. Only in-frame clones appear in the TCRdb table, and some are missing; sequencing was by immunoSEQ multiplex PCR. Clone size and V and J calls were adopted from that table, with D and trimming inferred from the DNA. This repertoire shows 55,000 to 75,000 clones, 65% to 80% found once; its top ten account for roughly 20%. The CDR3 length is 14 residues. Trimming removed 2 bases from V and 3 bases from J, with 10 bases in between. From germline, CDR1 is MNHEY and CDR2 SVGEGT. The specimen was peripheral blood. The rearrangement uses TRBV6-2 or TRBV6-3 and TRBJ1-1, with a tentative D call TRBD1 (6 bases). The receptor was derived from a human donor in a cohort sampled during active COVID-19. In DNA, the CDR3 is TGTGCCAGCAGTTACGGGCAGGGGTACACTGAAGCTTTCTTT. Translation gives CASSYGQGYTEAFF.